The rows below give T cell receptor beta chains drawn from one sample of a study of OX40 agonist ivuxolimab in advanced cancers. Using immunoSEQ multiplex PCR, the repertoire was profiled, and TCRdb retains in-frame clones only, with some absent. The sample consists of 95,000 to 150,000 clones, 93% of them appearing once. This specimen consisted of CD4+ or CD8+ T cells sorted from blood, obtained in a trial of the OX40 agonist ivuxolimab. These receptors all come from an adult with an advanced solid tumor such as melanoma, head and neck, liver or kidney cancer. Each CDR3 is given with its conserved first and last residue. Each record gives: clone size, D gene, V gene, J gene, CDR3 DNA, CDR3 protein. D genes are given only for firm matches. Clone size is not always given. Where it is, it says once, few, many or a class for expanded clones.

>NA|TRBD1|TRBV7-2|TRBJ1-4
TGTGCCAGCAGCGGGGAGGGGGCGCTACTTAATGAAAAACTGTTTTTT
CASSGEGALLNEKLFF
>NA|TRBD1|TRBV27|TRBJ2-7
TGTGCCAGCAGGGTGGACAGGATGAGCTACGAGCAGTACTTC
CASRVDRMSYEQYF
>once|TRBD1|TRBV9|TRBJ2-6
TGTGCCAGCAGCGCCGGGACAGGGGCGTCTGGGGCCAACGTCCTGACTTTC
CASSAGTGASGANVLTF
>NA|NA|TRBV19|TRBJ1-2
TGTGCCAGTAGTATCCAGGGTGCCTATGGCTACACCTTC
CASSIQGAYGYTF
>NA|TRBD1|TRBV5-5|TRBJ2-1
TGTGCCAGCAGCTTGGATGGGACAGGCCGAATATCCTTATACAATGAGCAGTTCTTC
CASSLDGTGRISLYNEQFF
>NA|TRBD1|TRBV6-1|TRBJ1-2
TGTGCCAGCAGTGAAATCGACAGGGGATCACGTAACTATGGCTACACCTTC
CASSEIDRGSRNYGYTF
>NA|TRBD1|TRBV5-1|TRBJ2-2
TGCGCCAGCAGCTCACGGACAGGGGCCGGGGAGCTGTTTTTT
CASSSRTGAGELFF
>NA|NA|TRBV5-1|TRBJ2-6
TGCGCCAGCAGCCTCGCACAGGGAGGTACTCCTGGGGCCAACGTCCTGACTTTC
CASSLAQGGTPGANVLTF
>NA|NA|TRBV5-4|TRBJ2-2
TGTGCCAGCAGCGCAGGGTACGGGGAGCTGTTTTTT
CASSAGYGELFF
>NA|NA|TRBV18|TRBJ1-5
TGTGCCAGCTCCCAAGGGGGAAATCAGCCCCAGCATTTT
CASSQGGNQPQHF
>NA|NA|TRBV5-1|TRBJ1-5
TGCGCCAGCAGCCAGGGTGACAAGGGGGGTCAGCCCCAGCATTTT
CASSQGDKGGQPQHF
>once|TRBD2|TRBV6-5|TRBJ2-2
TGTGCCAGCAGTTACGAAGGCGGGGGACCCACCGGGGAGCTGTTTTTT
CASSYEGGGPTGELFF
>NA|NA|TRBV27|TRBJ2-5
TGTGCCAGCAGTTTTCGGGGTGGTGAGACCCAGTACTTC
CASSFRGGETQYF
>NA|NA|TRBV2|TRBJ2-5
TGTGCCAGCAGTAGGGAGACCCAGTACTTC
CASSRETQYF
>NA|TRBD2|TRBV7-6|TRBJ2-3
TGTGCCAGCAGCCAGTCCGGGGGGGCAGGGGATACGCAGTATTTT
CASSQSGGAGDTQYF
>NA|NA|TRBV19|TRBJ1-1
TGTGCCAGTTCGGTGAACACTGAAGCTTTCTTT
CASSVNTEAFF
>NA|NA|TRBV7-8|TRBJ1-5
TGTGCCAGCAGCTTCGGGGGAAGTTCGTCCAATCAGCCCCAGCATTTT
CASSFGGSSSNQPQHF
>once|TRBD2|TRBV6-5|TRBJ2-5
TGTGCCAGCAGATCTCTAGCGGGCGGGGAGACCCAGTACTTC
CASRSLAGGETQYF
>NA|NA|TRBV5-1|TRBJ2-7
TGCGCCAGCAGCTTGGGGACAGTCCCCTCCTACGAGCAGTACTTC
CASSLGTVPSYEQYF
>NA|TRBD2|TRBV9|TRBJ2-5
TGTGCCAGCAGCCCCGGGACTAGGCAAGAGACCCAGTACTTC
CASSPGTRQETQYF
>NA|NA|TRBV7-6|TRBJ2-7
TGTGCCAGCAGCTTAGACGTAGTAGCCGAGCAGTACTTC
CASSLDVVAEQYF
>NA|TRBD1|TRBV19|TRBJ1-2
TGTGCCAGTAGTCCAGGGACAGCTAAACTCTATGGCTACACCTTC
CASSPGTAKLYGYTF
>once|NA|TRBV14|TRBJ1-4
TGTGCCAGCAGCCTTTGGGACGGGAGAAATGAAAAACTGTTTTTT
CASSLWDGRNEKLFF
>NA|NA|TRBV5-4|TRBJ2-4
TGTGCCAGCAGCCCTACATACGGAAAAAACATTCAGTACTTC
CASSPTYGKNIQYF
>NA|NA|TRBV30|TRBJ2-5
TGTGCCTGGAGTTCCGGCGGGCAGGGCCAAGAGACCCAGTACTTC
CAWSSGGQGQETQYF
>NA|NA|TRBV10-3|TRBJ1-2
TGTGCCATCAGTGAGTCCGCTGAAGTCTATGGCTACACCTTC
CAISESAEVYGYTF
>NA|NA|TRBV6-6|TRBJ1-1
TGTGCCAGCAGCCCCTCTAGGGACACTGAAGCTTTCTTT
CASSPSRDTEAFF
>NA|NA|TRBV5-6|TRBJ2-5
TGTGCCAGCAGCTCCCCAGGGGGGCCGGAGACCCAGTACTTC
CASSSPGGPETQYF
>NA|NA|TRBV29-1|TRBJ2-2
TGCAGCGTCCGATCCTTGGGCAGGGCAGAAAACACCGGGGAGCTGTTTTTT
CSVRSLGRAENTGELFF
>NA|NA|TRBV28|TRBJ1-1
TGTGCCAGCAGTGATCGTCGACGGGCTTTCTTT
CASSDRRRAFF
>NA|NA|TRBV7-2|TRBJ1-6
TGTGCCAGCAGCTTAAAGGGGTCGGATTCACCCCTCCACTTT
CASSLKGSDSPLHF
>NA|NA|TRBV27|TRBJ1-1
TGTGCCAGACCCCGAAAATTGAGGGAAGCTTTCTTT
CARPRKLREAFF
>once|TRBD1|TRBV7-9|TRBJ2-2
TGTGCCAGCAGCTTAGTCCAGGGACAGCCAAACACCGGGGAGCTGTTTTTT
CASSLVQGQPNTGELFF
>NA|TRBD2|TRBV6-1|TRBJ2-1
TGTGCCAGCAGTGAAGTCCGCTTTCGAGCGGGACTAGCGGGGGGATACAATGAGCAGTTCTTC
CASSEVRFRAGLAGGYNEQFF
>NA|NA|TRBV11-2|TRBJ1-1
TGTGCCAGCAGCCAGGTAAACACTGAAGCTTTCTTT
CASSQVNTEAFF
>NA|NA|TRBV7-9|TRBJ2-3
TGTGCCAGCAGCCCCGATAAAATAAGCACAGATACGCAGTATTTT
CASSPDKISTDTQYF
>NA|TRBD2|TRBV6-4|TRBJ2-1
TGTGCCAGCAGTGCAGCTAGCGGGGGGGTAGGCCCCTTAAATGAGCAGTTCTTC
CASSAASGGVGPLNEQFF
>few|NA|TRBV7-2|TRBJ1-5
TGTGCCAGCAGCTTAGGGGTCGGGTATAGCAATCAGCCCCAGCATTTT
CASSLGVGYSNQPQHF
>NA|NA|TRBV2|TRBJ1-4
TGTGCCAGCACCTTTCGACAGGCTTCAACTAATGAAAAACTGTTTTTT
CASTFRQASTNEKLFF
>NA|NA|TRBV10-2|TRBJ1-2
TGCGCCAGCAGCCCGGGACGGGACTATGGCTACACCTTC
CASSPGRDYGYTF
>NA|TRBD2|TRBV7-9|TRBJ2-2
TGTGCCAGCGAACGGGAGGAAACCGGGGAGCTGTTTTTT
CASEREETGELFF
>NA|NA|TRBV28|TRBJ1-3
TGTGCCAGCAGAGCGTCGGGGACGGCGAAAGGAAACACCATATATTTT
CASRASGTAKGNTIYF
>NA|NA|TRBV5-4|TRBJ1-6
TGTGCCAGCAGCACCCGTTATAATTCACCCCTCCACTTT
CASSTRYNSPLHF
>NA|NA|TRBV7-8|TRBJ2-7
TGTGCCAGCAGCTTCACAGTCTCTCCCGCCTACGAGCAGTACTTC
CASSFTVSPAYEQYF
>NA|NA|TRBV5-8|TRBJ2-3
TGTGCCAGCAGCTTGCCGAATACGCAGTATTTT
CASSLPNTQYF
>NA|NA|TRBV28|TRBJ1-1
TGTGCCACCCAGGGGATCACTGAAGCTTTCTTT
CATQGITEAFF
>NA|NA|TRBV10-3|TRBJ1-4
TGTGCCACATCCCCCAAAGGGGATTTCGAAAAACTGTTTTTT
CATSPKGDFEKLFF